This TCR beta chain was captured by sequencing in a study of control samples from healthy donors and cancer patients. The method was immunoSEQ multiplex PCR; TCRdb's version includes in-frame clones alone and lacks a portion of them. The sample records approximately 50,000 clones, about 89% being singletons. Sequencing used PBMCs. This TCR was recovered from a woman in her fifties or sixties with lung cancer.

The CDR3 nucleotides read TGCGCCAGCAGGCAAACAACCACAGGGGAGGGTGAGCAGTTCTTC. Translated, it gives CASRQTTTGEGEQFF. This chain uses TRBV4-1 with TRBJ2-1; D may match TRBD1 or TRBD2 (7 bases each). This CDR3 has 15 amino acids. Germline CDR1 and CDR2: MGHRA and YSYEKL. V dropped 6 bases and J dropped 9 bases, with 21 bases sitting between them.